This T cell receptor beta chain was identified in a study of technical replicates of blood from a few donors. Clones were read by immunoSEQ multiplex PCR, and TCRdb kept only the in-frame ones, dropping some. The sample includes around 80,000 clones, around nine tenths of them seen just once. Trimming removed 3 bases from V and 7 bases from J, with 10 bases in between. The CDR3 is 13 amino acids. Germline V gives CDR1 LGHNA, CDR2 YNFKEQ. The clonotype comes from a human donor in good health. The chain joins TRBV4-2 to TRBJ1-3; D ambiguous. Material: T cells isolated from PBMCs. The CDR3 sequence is CASSQGSMNTIYF. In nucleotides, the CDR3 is TGTGCCAGCAGCCAGGGCTCGATGAACACCATATATTTT.